The 10 T cell receptor beta chains below all came from one sample that was sequenced in a study of T-cell reconstitution after alpha-beta-depleted transplantation in children. Unique molecular identifiers tagged the TCRbeta library. TCRdb itself ran the PCR reads through MiXCR, one entry per CDR3 protein. The sample includes hundreds of thousands of distinct CDR3 sequences, about 17% of them seen just once. The sequencing here drew on PBMCs from the stem cell graft donor, taken from the stem cell graft. The origin of the receptors is a human donor who donated a stem cell graft to a child with acute lymphoblastic leukemia.

This clonotype was found a few times. The V call is TRBV7-9, the J call TRBJ2-4; TRBD1 agrees at 9 bases. Germline loops: CDR1 SEHNR, CDR2 FQNEAQ (reference sequence). The CDR3 extends over 19 amino acids. V lost 2 bases, J lost 1 base, and 12 bases stayed unmatched. CDR3 DNA sequence: TGTGCCAGCAGCTTACCGGGACAGGGCCGGGAACGGGCCAAAAACATTCAGTACTTC. Amino acid sequence: CASSLPGQGRERAKNIQYF.

Only a few counts were recorded for this clonotype. The chain recombines TRBV25-1 with TRBJ2-3; 9 positions match TRBD2. Trimming at V came to 2 bases and at J to 1 base, leaving 1 base not matched to a gene. The CDR3 spans 15 residues. Germline V lookup: CDR1 MGHDK, CDR2 SYGVNS. CDR3 amino acids: CASSERGRGTDTQYF. DNA of the CDR3: TGTGCCAGCAGTGAACGCGGGAGGGGCACAGATACGCAGTATTTT.

In its sample, this clonotype was seen a few times. The rearrangement links TRBV29-1 to TRBJ2-5; TRBD2 might be the D (6 bases). There are 12 residues in the CDR3. Germline V CDR1 and CDR2: SQVTM, ANQGSEA. Trimming removed 7 bases at V and 5 bases at J, with 14 bases between. The CDR3: CSGGDSKETQYF. In DNA, the CDR3 is TGCAGCGGGGGGGACTCTAAGGAGACCCAGTACTTC.

This clonotype has a handful of counts. The chain carries TRBV5-1 and TRBJ1-1; TRBD1 is a possible D gene (6 bases). Germline CDR1 and CDR2: SGHRS and YFSETQ. Between the trimmed V and J ends, which lost 0 bases and 8 bases, there was a span of 11 bases. The length of the CDR3 is 13 residues. The CDR3 nucleotides read TGCGCCAGCAGCTTGGGGGGGCCCGAGGAAGCTTTCTTT. Translating it yields CASSLGGPEEAFF.

This clonotype appeared a few times. The gene calls are TRBV6-5 and TRBJ1-2; the D is unclear. V was clipped by 2 bases and J by 0 bases, with 19 bases between them. The CDR3 consists of 18 residues. Germline-derived CDR1 and CDR2 are MNHEY and SVGAGI. CDR3 loop: CASSYGRREGLSNYGYTF. CDR3 sequence (DNA): TGTGCCAGCAGTTACGGCCGGAGGGAGGGCCTATCTAACTATGGCTACACCTTC.

To note about this clonotype: The germline gene is not matched at one end of the junction; a read error may be the cause. The rearrangement joins TRBV12-3 or TRBV12-4 to TRBJ2-1, with D possibly matching TRBD2 (6 bases). CDR3 length equals 15 residues. The CDR3 here is CASSIAVSSYNEQFF. The CDR3, as DNA: TGTGCCAGCAGTATAGCGGTGAGCTCCTACAATGAGCAGTTCTTC.

The CDR3 sequence is CASSFMQGYEQYF. The CDR3 DNA is TGCGCCAGCAGCTTCATGCAGGGGTACGAGCAGTACTTC. The chain joins TRBV5-1 to TRBJ2-7, with D possibly matching TRBD1 (6 bases). This CDR3 region has 13 residues. Trimming cost V 2 bases and J 4 bases, with 10 bases left between them. Germline CDR1 reads SGHRS; CDR2 reads YFSETQ.

The V gene is TRBV14, the J gene TRBJ1-6; 9 nucleotides line up with TRBD1. V dropped 4 bases and J dropped 10; count of bases not matched to a gene: 11. CDR1 and CDR2 from the germline V gene are SGHDN and FVKESK. This CDR3 is 16 amino acids long. The chain's CDR3 is CASSPVAGTGSSPLHF. The CDR3 DNA sequence: TGTGCCAGCAGCCCCGTAGCCGGGACAGGGTCCTCACCCCTCCACTTT.

This clonotype occurred many times. The V call is TRBV5-1, the J call TRBJ1-5; D may be TRBD1 (6 bases). The length of the CDR3 is 16 residues. The V and J ends lost 0 bases and 2 bases respectively, with 12 bases between them. Germline CDR1 is SGHRS and CDR2 is YFSETQ. The chain's CDR3 is CASSLAGDGGNQPQHF. The DNA for the CDR3 is TGCGCCAGCAGCTTGGCAGGGGATGGGGGCAATCAGCCCCAGCATTTT.

CDR3 sequence reads: CASSFSPSGTKNIQYF. The CDR3 DNA reads as TGTGCCAGCAGTTTCTCCCCTAGCGGGACAAAAAACATTCAGTACTTC. V usage is TRBV12-3 or TRBV12-4 and J usage is TRBJ2-4, with 9 bases matching TRBD2. The CDR3 covers 16 residues. The V gene end was trimmed by 3 bases and the J gene end by 4 bases; junction bases not matched to a gene: 7.